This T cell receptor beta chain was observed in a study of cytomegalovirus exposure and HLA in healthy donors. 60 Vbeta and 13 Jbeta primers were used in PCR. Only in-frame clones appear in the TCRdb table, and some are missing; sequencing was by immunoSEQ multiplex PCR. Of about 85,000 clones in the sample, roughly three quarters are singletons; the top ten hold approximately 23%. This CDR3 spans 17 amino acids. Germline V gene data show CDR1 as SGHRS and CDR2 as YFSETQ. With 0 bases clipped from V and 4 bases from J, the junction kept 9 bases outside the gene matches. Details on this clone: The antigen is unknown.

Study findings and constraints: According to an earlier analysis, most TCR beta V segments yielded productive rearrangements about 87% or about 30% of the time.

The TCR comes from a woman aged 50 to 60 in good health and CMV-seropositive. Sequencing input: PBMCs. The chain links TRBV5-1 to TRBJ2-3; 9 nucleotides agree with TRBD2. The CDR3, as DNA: TGCGCCAGCAGCTTGGCCGCAATAGCGGGGGCTGCAGATACGCAGTATTTT. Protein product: CASSLAAIAGAADTQYF.